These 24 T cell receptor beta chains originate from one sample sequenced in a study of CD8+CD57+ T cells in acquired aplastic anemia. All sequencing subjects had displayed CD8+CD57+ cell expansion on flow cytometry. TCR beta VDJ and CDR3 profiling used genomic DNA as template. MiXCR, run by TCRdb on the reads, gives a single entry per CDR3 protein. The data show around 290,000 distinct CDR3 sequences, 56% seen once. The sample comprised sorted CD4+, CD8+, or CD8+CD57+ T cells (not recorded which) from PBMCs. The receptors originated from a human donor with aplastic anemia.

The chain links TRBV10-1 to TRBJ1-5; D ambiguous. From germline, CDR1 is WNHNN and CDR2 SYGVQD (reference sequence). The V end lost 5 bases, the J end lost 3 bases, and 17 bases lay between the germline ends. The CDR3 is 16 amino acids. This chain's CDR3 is CASSSSGRYLNQPQHF. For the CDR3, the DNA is TGCGCCAGCAGTTCAAGCGGGAGATACCTCAATCAGCCCCAGCATTTT.

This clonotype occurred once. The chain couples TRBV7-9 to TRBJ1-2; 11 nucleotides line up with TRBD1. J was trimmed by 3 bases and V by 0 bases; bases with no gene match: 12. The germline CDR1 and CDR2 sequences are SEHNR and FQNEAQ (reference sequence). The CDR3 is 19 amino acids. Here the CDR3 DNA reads TGTGCCAGCAGCTTAGCCTACCTTCCGGGACAGGGGGAGTACTATGGCTACACCTTC. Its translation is CASSLAYLPGQGEYYGYTF. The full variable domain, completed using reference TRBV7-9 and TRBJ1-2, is DTGVSQNPRHKITKRGQNVTFRCDPISEHNRLYWYRQTLGQGPEFLTYFQNEAQLEKSRLLSDRFSAERPKGSFSTLEIQRTEQGDSAMYLCASSLAYLPGQGEYYGYTFGSGTRLTVV.

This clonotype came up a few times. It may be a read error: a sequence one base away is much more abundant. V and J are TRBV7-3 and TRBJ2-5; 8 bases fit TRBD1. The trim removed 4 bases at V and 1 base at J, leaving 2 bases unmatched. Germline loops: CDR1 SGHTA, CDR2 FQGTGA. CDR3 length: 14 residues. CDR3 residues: CASSSGQGQETQYF. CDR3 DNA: TGTGCCAGCAGCTCTGGACAGGGCCAAGAGACCCAGTACTTC. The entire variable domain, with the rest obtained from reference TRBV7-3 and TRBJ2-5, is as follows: GAGVSQTPSNKVTEKGKYVELRCDPISGHTALYWYRQSLGQGPEFLIYFQGTGAADDSGLPNDRFFAVRPEGSVSTLKIQRTERGDSAVYLCASSSGQGQETQYFGPGTRLLVL.

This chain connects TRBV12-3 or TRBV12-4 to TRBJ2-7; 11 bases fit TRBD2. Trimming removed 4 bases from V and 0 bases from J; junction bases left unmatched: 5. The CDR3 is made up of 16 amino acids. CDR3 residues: CASSSGLAVHSYEQYF. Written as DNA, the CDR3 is TGTGCCAGCAGTTCGGGACTAGCGGTTCACTCCTACGAGCAGTACTTC.

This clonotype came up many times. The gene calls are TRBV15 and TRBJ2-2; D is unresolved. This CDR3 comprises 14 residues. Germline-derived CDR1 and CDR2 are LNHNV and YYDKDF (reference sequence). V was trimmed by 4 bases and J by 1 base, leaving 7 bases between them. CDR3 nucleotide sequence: TGTGCCACCAGCAACATGGTGAACACCGGGGAGCTGTTTTTT. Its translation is CATSNMVNTGELFF.

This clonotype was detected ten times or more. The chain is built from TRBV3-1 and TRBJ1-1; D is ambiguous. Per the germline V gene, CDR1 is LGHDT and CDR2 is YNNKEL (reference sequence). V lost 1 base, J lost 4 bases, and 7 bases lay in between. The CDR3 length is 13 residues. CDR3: CASSQAEVTEAFF. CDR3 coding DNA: TGTGCCAGCAGCCAAGCCGAAGTCACTGAAGCTTTCTTT.

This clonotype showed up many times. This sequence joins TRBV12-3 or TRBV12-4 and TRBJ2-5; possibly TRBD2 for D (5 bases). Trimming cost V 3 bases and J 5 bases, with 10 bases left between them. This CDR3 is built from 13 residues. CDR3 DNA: TGTGCCAGCAGTTTTTACCGGGGTGAGACCCAGTACTTC. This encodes CASSFYRGETQYF.

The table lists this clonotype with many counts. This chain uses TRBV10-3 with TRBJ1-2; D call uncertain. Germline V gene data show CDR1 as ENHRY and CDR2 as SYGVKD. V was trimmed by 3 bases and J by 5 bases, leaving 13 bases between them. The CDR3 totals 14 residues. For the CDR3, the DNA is TGTGCCATCAGTGACCCCCGAGGAGGTTATGGCTACACCTTC. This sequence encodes CAISDPRGGYGYTF.

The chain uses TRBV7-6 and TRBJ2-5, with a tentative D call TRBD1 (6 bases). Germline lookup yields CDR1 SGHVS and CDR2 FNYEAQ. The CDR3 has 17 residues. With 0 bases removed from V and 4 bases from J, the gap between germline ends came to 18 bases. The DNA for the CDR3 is TGTGCCAGCAGCTTAGCCCAGGCAGGGGCATACGGAGAGACCCAGTACTTC. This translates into CASSLAQAGAYGETQYF.

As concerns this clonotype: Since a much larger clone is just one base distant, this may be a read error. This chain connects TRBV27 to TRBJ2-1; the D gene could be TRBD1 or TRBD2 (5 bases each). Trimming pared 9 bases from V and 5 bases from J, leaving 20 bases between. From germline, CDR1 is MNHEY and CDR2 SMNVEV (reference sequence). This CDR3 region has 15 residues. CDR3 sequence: CASRYRDAPNNEQFF. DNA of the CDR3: TGTGCCAGTCGGTATCGGGACGCCCCAAACAATGAGCAGTTCTTC.

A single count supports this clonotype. CDR3 in amino acids: CASSENEEEQPQHF. CDR3 bases: TGTGCCAGCAGTGAAAACGAGGAGGAACAGCCCCAGCATTTT. The rearrangement uses TRBV25-1 and TRBJ1-5; D is uncertain. V shed 2 bases and J shed 7 bases, with 12 bases lying between them. The CDR3 sequence is 14 residues long. Germline V gives CDR1 MGHDK, CDR2 SYGVNS. The full variable domain, in which reference TRBV25-1 and TRBJ1-5 provide the parts outside the CDR3, is EADIYQTPRYLVIGTGKKITLECSQTMGHDKMYWYQQDPGMELHLIHYSYGVNSTEKGDLSSESTVSRIRTEHFPLTLESARPSHTSQYLCASSENEEEQPQHFGDGTRLSIL.

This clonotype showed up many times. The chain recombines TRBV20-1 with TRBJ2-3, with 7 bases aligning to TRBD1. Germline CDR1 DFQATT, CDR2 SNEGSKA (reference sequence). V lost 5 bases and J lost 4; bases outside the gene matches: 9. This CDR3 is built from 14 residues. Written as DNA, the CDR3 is TGCAGTGCTCCCAGGACAGGTGGGTCAGATACGCAGTATTTT. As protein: CSAPRTGGSDTQYF.

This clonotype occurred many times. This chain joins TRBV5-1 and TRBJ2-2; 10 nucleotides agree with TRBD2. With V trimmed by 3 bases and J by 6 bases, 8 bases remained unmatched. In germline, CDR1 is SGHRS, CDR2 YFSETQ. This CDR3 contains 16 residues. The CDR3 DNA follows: TGCGCCAGCAGCTCTTCAGGGACTAGCGCGTCCGGGGAGCTGTTTTTT. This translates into CASSSSGTSASGELFF.

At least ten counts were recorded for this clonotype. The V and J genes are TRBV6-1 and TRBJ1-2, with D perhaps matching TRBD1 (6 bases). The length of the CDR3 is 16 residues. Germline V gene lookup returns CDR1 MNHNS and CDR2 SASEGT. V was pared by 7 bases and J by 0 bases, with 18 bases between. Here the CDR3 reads CASILTGLEANYGYTF. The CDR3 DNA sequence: TGTGCCAGCATCTTGACAGGCCTCGAAGCTAACTATGGCTACACCTTC.

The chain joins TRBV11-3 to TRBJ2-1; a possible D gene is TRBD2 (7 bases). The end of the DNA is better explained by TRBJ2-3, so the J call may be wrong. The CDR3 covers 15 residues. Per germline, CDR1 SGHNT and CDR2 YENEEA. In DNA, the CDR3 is TGTGCCAGCAGTGTGGCGGGGGCGACCTACAATGAGCAGTATTTT. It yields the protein CASSVAGATYNEQYF.

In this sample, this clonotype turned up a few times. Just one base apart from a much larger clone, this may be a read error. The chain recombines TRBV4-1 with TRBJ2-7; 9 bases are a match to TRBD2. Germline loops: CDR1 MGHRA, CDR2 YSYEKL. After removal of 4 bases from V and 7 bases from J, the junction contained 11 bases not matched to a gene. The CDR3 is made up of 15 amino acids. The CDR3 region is CASSPSGTSYNEQYF. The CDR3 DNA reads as TGCGCCAGCAGCCCTAGCGGGACCTCCTACAATGAGCAGTACTTC.

The CDR3 protein is CASRLQGKQPQHF. CDR3 nucleotides: TGTGCCAGCAGATTACAGGGAAAACAGCCCCAGCATTTT. This chain links TRBV7-3 with TRBJ1-5; weak D call: TRBD1 (6 bases). This CDR3 spans 13 amino acids. Between the trimmed V and J ends, which lost 6 bases and 7 bases, there was a span of 13 bases. CDR1 is SGHTA, CDR2 FQGTGA, per germline.

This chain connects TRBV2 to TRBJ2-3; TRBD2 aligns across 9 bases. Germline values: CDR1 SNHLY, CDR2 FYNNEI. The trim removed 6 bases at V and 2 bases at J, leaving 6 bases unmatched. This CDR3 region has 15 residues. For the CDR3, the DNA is TGTGCCAGCAGCCTGCGGGGGGGAGTCACAGATACGCAGTATTTT. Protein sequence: CASSLRGGVTDTQYF.

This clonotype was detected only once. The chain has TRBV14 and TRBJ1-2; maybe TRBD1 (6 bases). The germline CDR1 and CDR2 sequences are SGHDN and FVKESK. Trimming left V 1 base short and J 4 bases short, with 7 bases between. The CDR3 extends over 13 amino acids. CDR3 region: CASSQGGPYGYTF. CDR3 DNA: TGTGCCAGCAGCCAAGGGGGGCCCTATGGCTACACCTTC.

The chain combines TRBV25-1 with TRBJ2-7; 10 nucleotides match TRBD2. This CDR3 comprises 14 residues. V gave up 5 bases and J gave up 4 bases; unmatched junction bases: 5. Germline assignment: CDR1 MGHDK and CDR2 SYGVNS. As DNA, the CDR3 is TGTGCCAGCAGTTCAGGGACTAGCGATTACGAGCAGTACTTC. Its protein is CASSSGTSDYEQYF.

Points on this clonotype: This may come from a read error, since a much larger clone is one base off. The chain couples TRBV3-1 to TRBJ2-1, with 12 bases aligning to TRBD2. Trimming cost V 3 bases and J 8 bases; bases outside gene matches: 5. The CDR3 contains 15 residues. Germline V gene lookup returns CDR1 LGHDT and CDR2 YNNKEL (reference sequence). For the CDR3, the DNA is TGTGCCAGCAGCCAGACTAGCGGGAGTGGAGATGAGCAGTTCTTC. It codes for CASSQTSGSGDEQFF.

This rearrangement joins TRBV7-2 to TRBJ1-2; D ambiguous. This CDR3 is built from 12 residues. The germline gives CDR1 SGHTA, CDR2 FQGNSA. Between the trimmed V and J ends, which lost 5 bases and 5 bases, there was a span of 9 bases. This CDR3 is CASSPYGYGYTF. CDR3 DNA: TGTGCCAGCAGCCCATACGGGTATGGCTACACCTTC.

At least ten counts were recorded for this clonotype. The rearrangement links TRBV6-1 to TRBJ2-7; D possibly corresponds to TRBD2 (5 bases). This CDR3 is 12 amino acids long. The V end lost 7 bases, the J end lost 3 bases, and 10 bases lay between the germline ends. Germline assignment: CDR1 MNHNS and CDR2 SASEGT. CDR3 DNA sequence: TGTGCCAGCATAGCGAACTTCTACGAGCAGTACTTC. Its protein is CASIANFYEQYF.

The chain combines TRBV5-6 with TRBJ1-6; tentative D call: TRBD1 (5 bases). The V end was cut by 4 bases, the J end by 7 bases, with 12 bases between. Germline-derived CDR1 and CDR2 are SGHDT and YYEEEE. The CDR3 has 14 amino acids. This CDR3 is CASSKGLKNSPLHF. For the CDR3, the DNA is TGTGCCAGCAGCAAGGGACTGAAGAATTCACCCCTCCACTTT.